The sequence of this T cell receptor (beta chain) was determined in a study of blood T cell repertoires in COVID-19. Per the study methods: Nucleated cell counts were estimated from reference gene primer amplification. Repertoires were generated with immunoSEQ multiplex PCR, while TCRdb's copy carries only in-frame clones and drops some. V and J calls plus clone size are reproduced from that table; the DNA served to infer D and trimming. This repertoire shows under 250,000 clones, approximately 85% found once; its top ten account for 5% to 6.5%. This receptor was taken from a man aged 45 to 65 with COVID-19, enrolled during active disease. Sequencing used peripheral blood.

CDR3 in DNA: TGTGCCAGCAGCTTGAACGCAGGCTATGGCTACACCTTC. Translating it yields CASSLNAGYGYTF. The chain combines TRBV7-9 with TRBJ1-2; D unresolved. Trimming shortened V by 3 bases and J by 4 bases, and 9 bases separated the two germline ends. Germline V gives CDR1 SEHNR, CDR2 FQNEAQ (reference sequence). The CDR3 extends over 13 amino acids.